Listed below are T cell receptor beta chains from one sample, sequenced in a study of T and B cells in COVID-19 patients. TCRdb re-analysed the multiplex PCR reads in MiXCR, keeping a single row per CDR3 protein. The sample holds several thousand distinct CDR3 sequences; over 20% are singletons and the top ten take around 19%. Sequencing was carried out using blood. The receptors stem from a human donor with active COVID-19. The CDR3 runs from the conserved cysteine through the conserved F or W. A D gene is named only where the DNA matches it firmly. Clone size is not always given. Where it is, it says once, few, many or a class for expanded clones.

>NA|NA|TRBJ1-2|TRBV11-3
TGTGCCAGCAGCTCCATTGACAGCTATGGCTACACCTTC
CASSSIDSYGYTF
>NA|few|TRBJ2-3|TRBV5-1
TGCGCCAGCAGCTTGGGCTTAAACACAGATACGCAGTATTTT
CASSLGLNTDTQYF
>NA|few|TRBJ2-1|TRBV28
TGTGCCAGCGGAAGGAGCTCCTACAATGAGCAGTTCTTC
CASGRSSYNEQFF
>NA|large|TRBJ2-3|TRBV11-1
TGTGCCAGCACCCCCAAAGAGAGGACGGATACGCAGTATTTT
CASTPKERTDTQYF
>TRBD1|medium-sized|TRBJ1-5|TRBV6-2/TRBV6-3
TGTGCCAGCAGTTACTGGGCGACAGGGAATCAGCCCCAGCATTTT
CASSYWATGNQPQHF
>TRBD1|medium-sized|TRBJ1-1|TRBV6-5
TGTGCCAGCAGTCCCCGAGGGACAGGGGGCCTCAACACTGAAGCTTTCTTT
CASSPRGTGGLNTEAFF
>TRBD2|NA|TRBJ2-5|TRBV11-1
TGTGCCAGCAGGGCTAGCGGGCCGCAAGAGACCCAGTACTTC
CASRASGPQETQYF
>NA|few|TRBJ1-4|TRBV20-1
TGCAGTGCAGGGGTAAATGAAAAACTGTTTTTT
CSAGVNEKLFF
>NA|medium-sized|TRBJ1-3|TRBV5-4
TGTGCCAGCAGCCTGGGGCGGGGAACAGCGGGAAACACCATATATTTT
CASSLGRGTAGNTIYF
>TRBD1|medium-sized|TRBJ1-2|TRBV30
TGTGCCTGGAGTGGGGACAGCTTTTATGGCTACACCTTC
CAWSGDSFYGYTF
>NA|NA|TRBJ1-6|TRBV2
TGTGCCAGCACTGAACGCACAGCCAATAATTCACCCCTCCACTTT
CASTERTANNSPLHF
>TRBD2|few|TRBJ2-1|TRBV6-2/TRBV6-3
TGTGCCAGCAGTACCCAGACTAGCGGAGGCTCCTACAATGAGCAGTTCTTC
CASSTQTSGGSYNEQFF
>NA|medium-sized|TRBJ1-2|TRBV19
TGTGCCAGTAGTATAGGACAGAAGGGATTTGGCTACACCTTC
CASSIGQKGFGYTF
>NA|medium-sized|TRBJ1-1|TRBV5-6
TGTGCCAGCAGCCCCCAAGGGGCGTATACTGAAGCTTTCTTT
CASSPQGAYTEAFF
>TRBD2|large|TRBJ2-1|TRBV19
TGTGCCAGTAGTGTTCTAGCGGGGGGGCCGCATGAGCAGTTCTTC
CASSVLAGGPHEQFF
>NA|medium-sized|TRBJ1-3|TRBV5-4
TGTGCCAGCAGCTTGGCCTCGGCAGCCTCTGGAAACACCATATATTTT
CASSLASAASGNTIYF
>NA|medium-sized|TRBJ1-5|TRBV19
TGTGCCAGTAAAGCAGGGGCCCATCAGCCCCAGCATTTT
CASKAGAHQPQHF
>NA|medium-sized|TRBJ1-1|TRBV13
TGTGCCAGCAGCTATCCGGGCCCTCGCACTGAAGCTTTCTTT
CASSYPGPRTEAFF
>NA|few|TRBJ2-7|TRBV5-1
TGCGCCAGCAGCTTGGATGCTTACGAGCAGTACTTC
CASSLDAYEQYF
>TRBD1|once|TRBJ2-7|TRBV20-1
TGCAGTGCTAACCTTAACAGGGGAGAGCAGTACTTC
CSANLNRGEQYF
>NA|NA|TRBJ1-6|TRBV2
TGTGCCAGCAGGGCTGGGCCTGGGGGGTATAATTCACCCCTCCACTTT
CASRAGPGGYNSPLHF
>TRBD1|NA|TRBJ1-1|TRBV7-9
TGTGCCAGCAGCTTGAGGACAGGGGCGAACACTGAAGCTTTCTTT
CASSLRTGANTEAFF
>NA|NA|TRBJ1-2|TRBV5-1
TGCGCCAGCAGCTTGGACCCAGAAGTTAACTATGGCTACACCTTC
CASSLDPEVNYGYTF
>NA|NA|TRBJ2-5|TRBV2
TGTGCCAGCAGTGAAGAGACCCAGTACTTC
CASSEETQYF
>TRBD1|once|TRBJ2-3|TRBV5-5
TGTGCCAGCAGCTTGGCGGGACAGGGGGAAGCAGATACGCAGTATTTT
CASSLAGQGEADTQYF
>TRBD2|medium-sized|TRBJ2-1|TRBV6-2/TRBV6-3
TGTGCCAGCAGTTACAGGACGGGGGCGGGAGGAAACTACAATGAGCAGTTCTTC
CASSYRTGAGGNYNEQFF
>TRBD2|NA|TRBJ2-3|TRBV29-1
TGCAGCGTTGCGGGGGGGACAGATACGCAGTATTTT
CSVAGGTDTQYF
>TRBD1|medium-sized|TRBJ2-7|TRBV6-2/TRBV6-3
TGTGCCAGCAGTTATAGGACAGGCTTTTACGAGCAGTACTTC
CASSYRTGFYEQYF
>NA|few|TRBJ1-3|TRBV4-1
TGCGCCAGCAGCCAAGATAGGGGGAGGTCGGTGGTCTCTGGAAACACCATATATTTT
CASSQDRGRSVVSGNTIYF
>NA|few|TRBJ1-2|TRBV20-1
TGCAGTGCTAGAGATCTCAGGGTTAACTATGGCTACACCTTC
CSARDLRVNYGYTF
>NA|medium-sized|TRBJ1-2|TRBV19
TGTGCCAGTACCGAGGGCCGGTTAATCTATGGCTACACCTTC
CASTEGRLIYGYTF
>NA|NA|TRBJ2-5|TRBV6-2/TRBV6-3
TGTGCCAGCAGTTACTGGCCCCGGGAGACCCAGTACTTC
CASSYWPRETQYF
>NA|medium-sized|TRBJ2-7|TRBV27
TGTGCCAGCAGCTCCTTGGGGGGAGAGCAGTACTTC
CASSSLGGEQYF
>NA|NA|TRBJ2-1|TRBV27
TGTGCCAGCAGCCCCGACAGACTCGCCTACAATGAGCAGTTCTTC
CASSPDRLAYNEQFF
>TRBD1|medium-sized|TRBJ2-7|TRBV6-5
TGTGCCAGCAGTTACTCCGGACAGGGGGCCTACGAGCAGTACTTC
CASSYSGQGAYEQYF
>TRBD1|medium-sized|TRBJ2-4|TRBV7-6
TGTGCCAGCAGCATGGGACAGGGCAAAAACATTCAGTACTTC
CASSMGQGKNIQYF
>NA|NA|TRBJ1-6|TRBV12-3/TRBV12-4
TGTGCCAGCAGTCTTAATTCACCCCTCCACTTT
CASSLNSPLHF
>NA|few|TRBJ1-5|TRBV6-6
TGTGCCAGCAGCTCGGAGGGGTATCGTCAGCCCCAGCATTTT
CASSSEGYRQPQHF
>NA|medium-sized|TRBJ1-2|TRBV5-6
TGTGCCAGCAGCTTTTTAGTCGATCAGGATTGGTCTTATGGCTACACCTTC
CASSFLVDQDWSYGYTF
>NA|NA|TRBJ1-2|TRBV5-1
TGCGCCAGCAGCTTGACAGACGCTAACTATGGCTACACCTTC
CASSLTDANYGYTF
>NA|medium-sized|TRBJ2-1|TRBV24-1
TGTGCCACCAGTGATAAAATGACAGGATACCAGACGGTTGAGCAGTTCTTC
CATSDKMTGYQTVEQFF
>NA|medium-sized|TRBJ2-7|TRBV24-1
TGTGCCACCAGTGATAAGTACGAGCAGTACTTC
CATSDKYEQYF
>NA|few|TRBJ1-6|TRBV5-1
TGCGCCAGCAGCTTAGGACATGGGGATAATTCACCCCTCCACTTT
CASSLGHGDNSPLHF
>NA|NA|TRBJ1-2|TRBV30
TGTGCCTGGAGTGTGTTCTGGGGCCCCTATGGCTACACCTTC
CAWSVFWGPYGYTF
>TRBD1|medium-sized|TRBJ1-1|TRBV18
TGTGCCAGCTCACCAGGGACAGGAAGAGGTAACACTGAAGCTTTCTTT
CASSPGTGRGNTEAFF
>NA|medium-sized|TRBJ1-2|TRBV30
TGTGCCTGGAAACAGGAAGTTAACTATGGCTACACCTTC
CAWKQEVNYGYTF
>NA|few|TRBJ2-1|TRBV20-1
TGCAGTGGCGGAGGGAGCTCCTACAATGAGCAGTTCTTC
CSGGGSSYNEQFF
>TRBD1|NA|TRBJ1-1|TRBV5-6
TGTGCCAGCAGCTTAGGACAGGGGGGCGTGAACACTGAAGCTTTCTTT
CASSLGQGGVNTEAFF
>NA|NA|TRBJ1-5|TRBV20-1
TGCAGTGCTAGAGCATCCGGGGCAAATAGCAATCAGCCCCAGCATTTT
CSARASGANSNQPQHF
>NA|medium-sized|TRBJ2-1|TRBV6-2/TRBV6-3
TGTGCCAGCAGTTACGCAGGGTCCCCCCTATACAATGAGCAGTTCTTC
CASSYAGSPLYNEQFF
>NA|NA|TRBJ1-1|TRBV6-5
TGTGCCAGCAGTTTGATAGGGGGTGAGGCTTTCTTT
CASSLIGGEAFF
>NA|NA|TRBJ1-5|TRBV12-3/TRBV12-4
TGTGCCAGCAGTCCAGATAGCAATCAGCCCCAGCATTTT
CASSPDSNQPQHF
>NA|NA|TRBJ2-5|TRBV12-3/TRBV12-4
TGTGCCAGCAGTTCCCGGACTTCACAAGAGACCCAGTACTTC
CASSSRTSQETQYF
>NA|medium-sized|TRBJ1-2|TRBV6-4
TGTGCCAGCAGTGAGCCAGGGGAAACGAGCTACACCTTC
CASSEPGETSYTF
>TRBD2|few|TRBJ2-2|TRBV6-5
TGTGCCAGCAGCACTGTCCCCGGGACTATATACGCTGCGAACACCGGGGAGCTGTTTTTT
CASSTVPGTIYAANTGELFF
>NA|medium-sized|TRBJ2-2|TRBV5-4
TGTGCCAGCAGCTCGCCCACCGGGGGCTCCGGGGAGCTGTTTTTT
CASSSPTGGSGELFF
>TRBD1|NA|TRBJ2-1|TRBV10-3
TGTGCCATCAGTGAGTCCGGGACAGGTTCCCCTTTCTACAATGAGCAGTTCTTC
CAISESGTGSPFYNEQFF
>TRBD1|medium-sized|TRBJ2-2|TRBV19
TGTGCCAGTAGTATTTTGACAGGGAGCACCGGGGAGCTGTTTTTT
CASSILTGSTGELFF
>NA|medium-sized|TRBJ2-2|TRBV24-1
TGTGCCACCAGTGATGAGGGGAACACCGGGGAGCTGTTTTTT
CATSDEGNTGELFF
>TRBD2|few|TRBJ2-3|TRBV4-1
TGCGCCAGCAGCCACGAGCCTAGCGGAGGGGCAGATACGCAGTATTTT
CASSHEPSGGADTQYF